The TCR beta chain described here comes from a study of T cell changes during pregnancy in multiple sclerosis. TCRdb's table, derived via immunoSEQ multiplex PCR, lists solely in-frame clones and lacks some. This table has about 89,000 clones, around 94% appearing once. The clonotype originates from a female donor with multiple sclerosis, enrolled in a pregnancy study. The specimen was peripheral blood, collected in the third trimester of pregnancy.

The CDR3 nucleotides are TGTGCCAGCAGCCGGGGACTAGCGGGGGGTATTAGATACTTC. This encodes CASSRGLAGGIRYF. This chain uses TRBV9 with TRBJ2-7; TRBD2 matches at 15 bases. Trimming removed 4 bases from V and 13 bases from J; junction bases left unmatched: 9. There are 14 residues in the CDR3. Germline values: CDR1 SGDLS, CDR2 YYNGEE.